This TCR beta chain was documented in a study of cytomegalovirus exposure and HLA in healthy donors. This CDR3 is 15 amino acids long. V lost 0 bases and J lost 1, with 9 bases in between. Germline assignment: CDR1 ENHRY and CDR2 SYGVKD. PCR amplification relied on 60 Vbeta primers (plus 13 Jbeta primers). The data were produced by immunoSEQ multiplex PCR, yet TCRdb's version contains in-frame clones alone and is incomplete. The table shows 200,000 to 250,000 clones, with almost 80% occurring only once. Study outcomes and limitations: Solely CMV serostatus was available to characterize immune exposure.

Turning to this clone: Its antigen is unidentified.

The source material was PBMCs. The sequence came from a male donor in good health and CMV-seronegative. The rearrangement joins TRBV10-3 to TRBJ1-1, with D possibly matching TRBD1 (5 bases). CDR3 sequence reads: CAISESGRANTEAFF. The CDR3 nucleotides read TGTGCCATCAGTGAGTCGGGCAGGGCGAACACTGAAGCTTTCTTT.